This T cell receptor (beta chain) was identified in a study of Ad26.COV2.S vaccination and SARS-CoV-2 variants. The data were produced by immunoSEQ multiplex PCR, yet TCRdb's version contains in-frame clones alone and is incomplete. The sample lists about 350,000 clones; about 92% were seen once. Study outcomes and limitations: Total T cell responses were possibly underestimated by TCR breadth and depth analyses.

The CDR3 is 18 residues long. CDR1 is MNHEY and CDR2 is SMNVEV in the germline V gene (reference sequence). With 2 bases clipped from V and 0 bases from J, the junction kept 4 bases outside the gene matches. Points on this clone: What it binds is not known.

This TCR derives from a human donor who had recovered from COVID-19. This rearrangement joins TRBV27 to TRBJ2-6; 10 bases map to TRBD1. Sequenced material: peripheral blood, taken after recovery from COVID-19. Here the CDR3 reads CASSLRTGGSSGANVLTF. The DNA of the CDR3 is TGTGCCAGCAGTTTAAGGACAGGGGGGAGCTCTGGGGCCAACGTCCTGACTTTC.